Listed below are T cell receptor beta chains from one sample, sequenced in a study of blood T cell repertoires in COVID-19. Using immunoSEQ multiplex PCR, the repertoire was profiled, and TCRdb retains in-frame clones only, with some absent. The data contain fewer than 300,000 clones, 80% to 90% of them seen just once; the ten biggest clones take up roughly 10%. Material: PBMCs or T cells enriched from blood (not recorded which). These receptors all stem from a middle-aged man who had recovered from COVID-19. Each CDR3 is given without its conserved first and last residue.

V	CDR3
TRBV12-5	ASGEPLVHTEAF
TRBV11-3	ASSSSRDRGSYEQY
TRBV27	ASSLFSGQGRGYT
TRBV5-4	ASSLARGLTDTQY
TRBV7-2	ASSLAGVGTEAF
TRBV27	ASSPNPLLAGVTGELF
TRBV3-1/TRBV3-2	ASSQDKAGTVNTGELF
TRBV9	ASSAEPGQPISGYT
TRBV7-9	ASSLSATQGRNTIY
TRBV7-3	ASSHGSNTGELF
TRBV4-3	ASSQGTSGSIGQY
TRBV9	ASSVRPGQGIWETQY
TRBV7-6	ASSRVSTSGRPGELF
TRBV11-3	ASSQEGRGTDTQY
TRBV25-1	ASSECEGCEQF
TRBV5-1	ASSSGTGTEAF
TRBV5-5	ASSFSGRDTEAF
TRBV2	ASRGTGGLQPQH
TRBV6-5	ASTPDGRATGELF
TRBV7-6	ASSFQPGSNQPQH
TRBV19	ASQQIGASNYGYT
TRBV29-1	SAGQSNEKLF
TRBV29-1	SALVASGGDGYT
TRBV4-1	ASSQNQGTGYFYGYT